Following are 9 T cell receptor beta chains from one sample sequenced in a study of blood T cell repertoires in COVID-19. Libraries were prepared by immunoSEQ multiplex PCR; TCRdb keeps only in-frame clonotypes and omits some of them. The sample records about 79,000 clones, roughly 90% being singletons. The sequencing sample was made of peripheral blood. The receptors were sampled from a man over 45 with active COVID-19.

The chain couples TRBV19 to TRBJ2-1; 7 nucleotides match TRBD2. Germline trimming cut 4 bases from V and 0 bases from J; bases unmatched to any gene: 3. This CDR3 is 15 amino acids long. CDR1 and CDR2 from the germline V gene are LNHDA and SQIVND (reference sequence). The CDR3 coding sequence is TGTGCCAGTAGTAAAAGCGGGAACTCCTACAATGAGCAGTTCTTC. It encodes CASSKSGNSYNEQFF. Full variable domain (missing parts from reference TRBV19 and TRBJ2-1): DGGITQSPKYLFRKEGQNVTLSCEQNLNHDAMYWYRQDPGQGLRLIYYSQIVNDFQKGDIAEGYSVSREKKESFPLTVTSAQKNPTAFYLCASSKSGNSYNEQFFGPGTRLTVL.

The chain links TRBV15 to TRBJ2-7, with D possibly TRBD2 on 5 matching bases. The CDR3 consists of 14 residues. Germline CDR1 is LNHNV and CDR2 is YYDKDF (reference sequence). Trimming took off 5 bases at V and 0 bases at J, with 11 bases between the two ends. The CDR3 region is CATSPRGDSYEQYF. DNA for the CDR3: TGTGCCACCAGCCCCCGGGGAGACTCCTACGAGCAGTACTTC.

The gene calls are TRBV11-3 and TRBJ2-1; perhaps TRBD1 as D (7 bases). The CDR3 has 16 amino acids. Germline lookup yields CDR1 SGHNT and CDR2 YENEEA. The germline V and J ends were trimmed by 1 base and 5 bases, with 15 bases remaining between them. The CDR3 region is CASSLGAGGIDNEQFF. DNA for the CDR3: TGTGCCAGCAGCTTAGGGGCAGGGGGGATAGACAATGAGCAGTTCTTC.

The CDR3 DNA reads TGTGCCAGCAGTCTTTTAGCGTCGGGGGGAGAGACCCAGTACTTC. This codes for CASSLLASGGETQYF. This rearrangement joins TRBV2 to TRBJ2-5, with 7 bases fitting TRBD2. The CDR3 totals 15 residues. The germline V gene encodes CDR1 SNHLY and CDR2 FYNNEI. J lost 4 bases, V lost 5 bases, and 10 bases had no gene match. The entire variable domain, with the rest obtained from reference TRBV2 and TRBJ2-5, is as follows: EPEVTQTPSHQVTQMGQEVILRCVPISNHLYFYWYRQILGQKVEFLVSFYNNEISEKSEIFDDQFSVERPDGSNFTLKIRSTKLEDSAMYFCASSLLASGGETQYFGPGTRLLVL.

V gene TRBV5-6 combines with J gene TRBJ2-3; 9 bases are a match to TRBD2. The CDR3 covers 17 residues. From germline, CDR1 is SGHDT and CDR2 YYEEEE. With 3 bases clipped from V and 6 bases from J, the junction kept 14 bases outside the gene matches. CDR3 amino acids: CASSSRRVGGGADTQYF. The CDR3 DNA reads as TGTGCCAGCAGCTCACGGAGAGTGGGCGGGGGGGCTGATACGCAGTATTTT.

As regards this clone: In the same sample, other DNA sequences code for this CDR3. The chain is built from TRBV6-4 and TRBJ2-3; 8 bases are shared with TRBD1. Looked up from germline, CDR1 is MRHNA and CDR2 is SNTAGT. This CDR3 spans 13 amino acids. J was trimmed by 2 bases and V by 9 bases; bases with no gene match: 4. CDR3 amino acids: CASGTGHTDTQYF. As DNA, the CDR3 is TGTGCCAGTGGGACAGGACACACAGATACGCAGTATTTT.

The rearrangement links TRBV21-1 to TRBJ2-1; TRBD2, the D gene given by the table, was not confirmed from the DNA. TRBV21-1 has pseudogene status. This CDR3 region has 14 residues. CDR3 nucleotides: TGTGCCAGCAGCAAATCTGGTAGGCGAGGTGAGCAGTTCTTC. Translation gives CASSKSGRRGEQFF.

In DNA form, the CDR3 reads TGTGCCAGCAGTTCGCCCGGAGAGACCCAGTACTTC. The encoded protein is CASSSPGETQYF. This sequence joins TRBV12-3 or TRBV12-4 and TRBJ2-5; D not resolved. Trimming removed 4 bases at V and 4 bases at J, with 7 bases between. The CDR3 consists of 12 residues.

This clone was seen just once. V is TRBV5-6 and J is TRBJ1-2; TRBD1 might be the D (5 bases). The germline V gene encodes CDR1 SGHDT and CDR2 YYEEEE. V was cut by 3 bases and J by 5 bases, with 17 bases left in between. The CDR3 contains 15 residues. The CDR3 protein is CASSSPTGYSYGYTF. The CDR3 DNA sequence: TGTGCCAGCAGCTCGCCCACAGGATACAGTTATGGCTACACCTTC.